This T cell receptor beta chain was recorded in a study of T-cell reconstitution after alpha-beta-depleted transplantation in children. A word on this clonotype: Its antigen is undetermined.

Germline CDR1 SQVTM, CDR2 ANQGSEA. V dropped 6 bases and J dropped 7 bases, with 16 bases sitting between them. The CDR3 extends over 12 amino acids. Study results and limitations: In some patients, recipient T cells and intrathymic progenitors surviving conditioning explained high day-60 diversity. About two months after transplant, alpha-beta T cells reportedly came from several hundred expanded graft clones. One year post-transplant, T-cell counts and diversity were largely derived from T cells produced anew.

Using unique molecular identifiers, the investigators prepared the TCRbeta library. Using its own MiXCR run on the PCR reads, TCRdb lists one record per CDR3 protein. The table records fewer than 550,000 distinct CDR3 sequences, about an eighth of them present only once. The specimen was PBMCs, mostly from graft donor cells, collected 180 days after TCRalphabeta/CD19-depleted stem cell transplant. The TCR originated in a female patient aged 2-9 years who had a stem cell transplant for aplastic anemia, so the T cells may come from the graft donor. The chain is built from TRBV29-1 and TRBJ2-7; D gene uncertain. Here the CDR3 reads CSVETDLPEQYF. The CDR3 DNA reads as TGCAGCGTAGAAACGGACCTACCGGAGCAGTACTTC.